The present T cell receptor (beta chain) was sequenced within a study of blood T cell repertoires in COVID-19. As for the study in general: Collection of acute and convalescent COVID-19 samples took place in the United States, Italy and Spain. T cells, B-cell-depleted T cells, or PBMCs supplied cDNA or gDNA.

Original methodology: Counts of nucleated cells, estimated from reference gene primer amplification, were obtained. Profiling relied on immunoSEQ multiplex PCR, and the TCRdb table lists in-frame clones only, not all of them. From that table come the V and J calls and clone size; the DNA was used to work out D and trimming. The repertoire consists of about 130,000 clones, with roughly 80% occurring once and the leading ten covering 12%. Per the germline V gene, CDR1 is MNHEY and CDR2 is SVGEGT. V shed 5 bases, J shed 3 bases, and the junction held 3 bases outside the gene matches. CDR3 size: 14 residues.

V and J are TRBV6-2 or TRBV6-3 and TRBJ2-7; 11 nucleotides match TRBD2. The sample comprised peripheral blood. The sequence came from a woman aged 25 to 39 who had recovered from COVID-19. This chain's CDR3 is CASSGGTSGYEQYF. In DNA, the CDR3 is TGTGCCAGCAGTGGCGGGACTAGCGGCTACGAGCAGTACTTC.